The sequence of this T cell receptor (beta chain) was determined in a study of T cells in pancreatic ductal adenocarcinoma. Study outcomes and limitations: Mean clonality was roughly 0.11 in tumors and approximately 0.072 in blood, not significantly different. Results skew toward the minority of patients with early-stage disease. Comparisons of tumor and blood clonality may show falsely lower tumor diversity. Blood had more productive templates and roughly 8-fold more unique clonotypes than tumor.

The selected patients with pancreatic ductal adenocarcinoma had surgery but no neoadjuvant therapy. Points on this clone: Its specificity is not known.

Profiling relied on immunoSEQ multiplex PCR, and the TCRdb table lists in-frame clones only, not all of them. The sample has about 98,000 clones, 90% to 95% seen once. Germline V CDR1 and CDR2: MGHRA, YSYEKL. V was trimmed by 2 bases and J by 4 bases, leaving 15 bases between them. The CDR3 contains 15 residues. Sample: PBMCs. J is TRBJ2-7 and V is TRBV4-1; D gene uncertain. The sequence came from a human donor with pancreatic ductal adenocarcinoma. This CDR3 reads CASSQLLTESYEQYF. CDR3 DNA: TGCGCCAGCAGCCAATTGCTGACTGAGTCATACGAGCAGTACTTC.